The 26 T cell receptor beta chains below were found in one sample sequenced in a study of T cell responses to AZD1222 COVID-19 vaccine (dated by TCRdb to about 2021). The library was generated by the immunoSEQ multiplex PCR assay. The table was pulled from immuneACCESS by TCRdb, which kept in-frame rearrangements only. Such tables lose some clones; where checked, under half of the loss comes from unresolved V genes, and the rest has no known cause. In this sample the table shows about 110,000 clones, just under 95% of which occur a single time. Together, the top ten hold about 7.8% of the sample. According to the study, the label for this sample's time point signals: baseline before first vaccination. The source material was peripheral blood, sampled on day 0 of AZD1222 vaccination. Every receptor here comes from an adult in good health.

The chain recombines TRBV28 with TRBJ1-2; TRBD1 aligns across 7 bases. The CDR3 runs to 13 residues. Trimming took 5 bases from V and 4 from J; bases not matched to a gene: 4. Germline loops: CDR1 MDHEN, CDR2 SYDVKM. The CDR3 spells CASSPGTVYGYTF. In nucleotides, the CDR3 is TGTGCCAGCAGTCCCGGGACAGTCTATGGCTACACCTTC.

This clone was observed a single time. V and J are TRBV6-1 and TRBJ1-6, with no clear D. Germline CDR1 MNHNS, CDR2 SASEGT. There are 17 residues in the CDR3. The V gene lost 0 bases and the J gene lost 7 bases, with 16 bases spanning the gap. CDR3 sequence (DNA): TGTGCCAGCAGTGAAGCAGGTCTACTCGCTGGGAATTCACCCCTCCACTTT. It specifies CASSEAGLLAGNSPLHF.

CDR3 sequence reads: CASSETEMNTEAFF. The CDR3 nucleotides read TGTGCCAGCAGCGAAACAGAAATGAACACTGAAGCTTTCTTT. The J gene is TRBJ1-1, the V gene TRBV9; no firm D call. Looked up from germline, CDR1 is SGDLS and CDR2 is YYNGEE. CDR3 size: 14 residues. The V and J ends lost 3 bases and 0 bases respectively, with 9 bases between them.

The chain has TRBV7-8 and TRBJ2-1, with D possibly matching TRBD2 (6 bases). V was shortened by 1 base and J by 5 bases, with 12 bases between the two germline ends. This CDR3 contains 15 residues. CDR1 is SGHVS and CDR2 is FQNEAQ in the germline V gene. The CDR3 reads CASSLVRGSDNEQFF. The CDR3 DNA reads TGTGCCAGCAGCTTAGTTCGGGGGTCGGACAATGAGCAGTTCTTC.

The CDR3 nucleotides read TGTGCCAGCAGTGAGGGGTTTAACCAAGAGACCCAGTACTTC. Protein sequence: CASSEGFNQETQYF. The rearrangement links TRBV6-1 to TRBJ2-5, with D hard to call. Per germline, CDR1 MNHNS and CDR2 SASEGT. Trimming cost V 3 bases and J 0 bases, with 8 bases left between them. The CDR3 is 14 residues long.

A remark on this clone: Other DNA sequences in the same sample also yield this CDR3. This chain links TRBV28 with TRBJ1-1; 7 nucleotides line up with TRBD1. Germline CDR1 MDHEN, CDR2 SYDVKM. The CDR3 sequence is 14 residues long. With V trimmed by 6 bases and J by 2 bases, 6 bases remained unmatched. The CDR3 is CASSPGQPNTEAFF. CDR3 DNA: TGTGCCAGCAGCCCGGGACAGCCTAACACTGAAGCTTTCTTT.

V and J are TRBV3-1 (or the pseudogene TRBV3-2) and TRBJ1-3, with D perhaps matching TRBD1 (6 bases). Germline assignment: CDR1 LGHDT and CDR2 YNNKEL (reference sequence). Trimming removed 4 bases at V and 4 bases at J, with 11 bases between. CDR3 length equals 14 residues. The DNA for the CDR3 is TGTGCCAGCAGCCTAGGGGGGACCGGAAACACCATATATTTT. Its protein is CASSLGGTGNTIYF.

The chain couples TRBV5-4 to TRBJ2-2; D possibly matches TRBD1 or TRBD2 (7 bases each). Deletions cut 5 bases from V and 6 bases from J, with 26 bases between. Germline loops: CDR1 SGHNT, CDR2 YYREEE (reference sequence). The CDR3 is 18 amino acids. This chain's CDR3 is CASSAGAGGEVRAGELFF. The DNA of the CDR3 is TGTGCCAGCAGTGCGGGGGCAGGGGGTGAAGTGAGGGCCGGGGAGCTGTTTTTT.

This clone was observed once. This chain links TRBV7-3 with TRBJ1-1, with D uncertain. Trimming took off 3 bases at V and 1 base at J, with 6 bases between the two ends. The CDR3 contains 13 residues. CDR1 is SGHTA, CDR2 FQGTGA, per germline. CDR3 bases: TGTGCCAGCAGCTTGGCCAGGAACACTGAAGCTTTCTTT. This encodes CASSLARNTEAFF.

This chain connects TRBV10-3 to TRBJ2-7; D perhaps matches TRBD1 (5 bases). The CDR3 loop spans 12 amino acids. Trimming left V 10 bases short and J 6 bases short, with 16 bases between. The germline gives CDR1 ENHRY, CDR2 SYGVKD. In DNA, the CDR3 is TGTGCCAGCGGACACGTCTCGACCGAGCAGTACTTC. Its translation is CASGHVSTEQYF.

The chain carries TRBV19 and TRBJ2-7; D is undetermined. Germline V gene data show CDR1 as LNHDA and CDR2 as SQIVND (reference sequence). V dropped 3 bases and J dropped 0 bases, with 9 bases sitting between them. The CDR3 extends over 14 amino acids. For the CDR3, the DNA is TGTGCCAGTAGTATCTCACAGAGCTCCTACGAGCAGTACTTC. Amino acids: CASSISQSSYEQYF.

The genes are TRBV28 and TRBJ1-5, with D maybe TRBD1 (5 bases). The germline V gene has CDR1 MDHEN and CDR2 SYDVKM. The CDR3 length is 15 residues. The V end lost 2 bases, the J end lost 2 bases, and 10 bases lay between the germline ends. The CDR3: CASSLGRDGNQPQHF. The CDR3 coding sequence is TGTGCCAGCAGTTTAGGCAGGGACGGCAATCAGCCCCAGCATTTT.

This clone was recorded a few times. The rearrangement joins TRBV2 to TRBJ1-5; maybe TRBD1 (5 bases). This CDR3 contains 18 residues. Germline CDR1 reads SNHLY; CDR2 reads FYNNEI. V lost 8 bases and J 0 bases, leaving 23 bases between the germline ends. Here the CDR3 DNA reads TGTGCCAGCGGAGGGAGTAGCGGGACGGTATATAGCAATCAGCCCCAGCATTTT. Translated, it gives CASGGSSGTVYSNQPQHF.

The V and J genes are TRBV28 and TRBJ2-1; 11 bases are a match to TRBD1. V lost 6 bases to trimming and J lost 8 bases; unmatched junction nucleotides: 6. Germline V gives CDR1 MDHEN, CDR2 SYDVKM. CDR3 length: 14 residues. The chain's CDR3 is CASRGTGGSYEQFF. CDR3 coding DNA: TGTGCCAGCAGGGGGACAGGGGGTAGCTATGAGCAGTTCTTC.

The gene calls are TRBV11-3 and TRBJ2-5; D is unresolved. Germline-derived CDR1 and CDR2 are SGHNT and YENEEA. Trimming pared 2 bases from V and 5 bases from J, leaving 9 bases between. CDR3 size: 13 residues. The CDR3 bases are TGTGCCAGCAGCTTATCACTGAGGGAGACCCAGTACTTC. Translation: CASSLSLRETQYF.

The genes are TRBV7-9 and TRBJ2-6; possible D gene TRBD1, 5 bases. Trimming removed 4 bases at V and 13 bases at J, with 11 bases between. The germline V gene has CDR1 SEHNR and CDR2 FQNEAQ (reference sequence). This CDR3 is 12 amino acids long. The CDR3 here is CASSYQGRVLTF. As DNA, the CDR3 is TGTGCCAGCAGCTATCAGGGAAGGGTCCTGACTTTC.

This clone was counted a single time. DNA for the CDR3: TGTGCCAGTTTAAGGCTAGCGGGGGGGCCTTTACAGTTCTTC. This gives the protein CASLRLAGGPLQFF. The genes are TRBV28 and TRBJ2-1; TRBD2 matches 12 bases. The CDR3 consists of 14 residues. V shed 9 bases and J 13 bases; nucleotides not matched to a gene: 13. CDR1 and CDR2 from the germline V gene are MDHEN and SYDVKM.

The rearrangement links TRBV3-1 (or the pseudogene TRBV3-2) to TRBJ2-7; D is possibly TRBD1 (6 bases). The CDR3 spans 16 residues. The V end lost 4 bases, the J end lost 6 bases, and 22 bases lay between the germline ends. Germline CDR1 LGHDT, CDR2 YNNKEL (reference sequence). CDR3 amino acids: CASSLRRGTNPSEQYF. CDR3 DNA sequence: TGTGCCAGCAGCCTACGCAGGGGCACCAACCCCTCCGAGCAGTACTTC.

The chain recombines TRBV7-3 with TRBJ1-1, with TRBD1 matching 7 bases. The CDR3 is 12 amino acids. V lost 6 bases, J lost 8 bases, and 6 bases stayed unmatched. CDR1 is SGHTA, CDR2 FQGTGA, per germline. The CDR3 DNA sequence: TGTGCCAGCAGTCCCGGGACAGCCGAAGCTTTCTTT. Its protein is CASSPGTAEAFF.

The chain uses TRBV19 and TRBJ1-5; 10 nucleotides agree with TRBD1. The germline V gene has CDR1 LNHDA and CDR2 SQIVND (reference sequence). V trimming: 6 bases; J trimming: 2 bases; junction bases outside the gene matches: 4. The CDR3 consists of 15 residues. Written as DNA, the CDR3 is TGTGCCAGTAGGACAGGGACAGGGGGCAATCAGCCCCAGCATTTT. It is translated as CASRTGTGGNQPQHF.

CDR3 in amino acids: CASTRGGGNEQFF. For the CDR3, the DNA is TGTGCCAGCACCCGGGGGGGCGGGAATGAGCAGTTCTTC. This rearrangement joins TRBV2 to TRBJ2-1; 8 bases map to TRBD2. CDR3 length: 13 amino acids. Trimming cost V 7 bases and J 7 bases; bases outside gene matches: 6. Germline V gene sequence: CDR1 SNHLY, CDR2 FYNNEI.

The sample holds one count of this clone. The chain links TRBV4-1 to TRBJ1-4, with D possibly TRBD1 on 5 matching bases. This CDR3 spans 14 amino acids. The V gene lost 0 bases and the J gene lost 7 bases, with 9 bases spanning the gap. The V gene's germline CDR1 is MGHRA and CDR2 YSYEKL. The CDR3 sequence: CASSQEMGGEKLFF. In DNA form, the CDR3 reads TGCGCCAGCAGCCAAGAGATGGGGGGTGAAAAACTGTTTTTT.

The CDR3 DNA reads TGTGCCATCAGTGATCCGGGACGGTTGCCTAATGAAAAACTGTTTTTT. This codes for CAISDPGRLPNEKLFF. The chain recombines TRBV10-3 with TRBJ1-4; tentatively, D is TRBD1 (5 bases). CDR1 and CDR2 (germline): ENHRY, SYGVKD. This CDR3 region has 16 residues. The ends were cut back, 3 bases at V and 3 bases at J, with 14 bases in the middle.

This clone has a handful of counts. The chain couples TRBV20-1 to TRBJ1-5, with a weak D call TRBD1 (5 bases). The CDR3 sequence is 12 residues long. V dropped 3 bases and J dropped 6 bases, with 9 bases sitting between them. Germline V CDR1 and CDR2: DFQATT, SNEGSKA (reference sequence). CDR3 nucleotides: TGCAGTGCTAGTTCGGGGGTTCAGCCCCAGCATTTT. This codes for CSASSGVQPQHF.

A few counts support this clone. The chain has TRBV5-1 and TRBJ2-7; D remains ambiguous. Germline CDR1 is SGHRS and CDR2 is YFSETQ. The CDR3 spans 14 residues. Trimming cost V 7 bases and J 0 bases, with 14 bases left between them. CDR3 sequence: CASLKSPSSYEQYF. The CDR3 DNA sequence: TGCGCCAGCCTGAAGTCCCCTTCCTCCTACGAGCAGTACTTC.

Only one count was recorded for this clone. The chain is built from TRBV6-5 and TRBJ2-1, with TRBD1 as a possible D gene (6 bases). From germline, CDR1 is MNHEY and CDR2 SVGAGI. The CDR3 has 15 residues. V was trimmed by 4 bases and J by 4 bases, leaving 14 bases between them. CDR3: CASSLDRAKYNEQFF. The CDR3 bases are TGTGCCAGCAGTTTGGACAGAGCAAAATACAATGAGCAGTTCTTC.